A single sample is the source of the 24 T cell receptor beta chains below, sequenced in a study of T cell changes during pregnancy in multiple sclerosis. The repertoire was sequenced with immunoSEQ multiplex PCR; TCRdb's copy has only in-frame clones and lacks some. The sample records more than 14,000 clones, 65% to 90% being singletons. This material consisted of CD8+ T cells from peripheral blood mononuclear cells, taken in the first trimester of pregnancy. Source of these receptors: a female donor with multiple sclerosis, enrolled in a pregnancy study.

V gene TRBV7-2 combines with J gene TRBJ2-1; 8 nucleotides agree with TRBD2. Germline assignment: CDR1 SGHTA and CDR2 FQGNSA. The J segment lost 13 bases and the V segment lost 5 bases, leaving 7 bases of the junction unmatched. The CDR3 extends over 12 amino acids. The CDR3 region is CASSPRGGSQFF. The DNA for the CDR3 is TGTGCCAGCAGCCCCCGGGGGGGCTCCCAGTTCTTC.

The CDR3 sequence is CASSPALRTDGEAFF. The DNA of the CDR3 is TGTGCCAGCAGCCCGGCCCTCCGGACAGACGGCGAGGCTTTCTTT. The chain is built from TRBV7-9 and TRBJ1-1; D is possibly TRBD1 (6 bases). The CDR3 loop spans 15 amino acids. V was clipped by 5 bases and J by 11 bases, with 24 bases between them. Germline V gene sequence: CDR1 SEHNR, CDR2 FQNEAQ (reference sequence).

This chain uses TRBV7-8 with TRBJ1-2; D possibly corresponds to TRBD1 (5 bases). The germline V gene encodes CDR1 SGHVS and CDR2 FQNEAQ. The V end lost 1 base, the J end lost 4 bases, and 19 bases lay between the germline ends. The CDR3 spans 17 residues. The CDR3: CASSLEPETEIFYGYTF. In DNA form, the CDR3 reads TGTGCCAGCAGCTTAGAGCCTGAGACAGAAATTTTCTATGGCTACACCTTC.

The genes are TRBV19 and TRBJ2-1; a weak D match, TRBD1 (7 bases). V was pared by 7 bases and J by 3 bases, with 13 bases between. From germline, CDR1 is LNHDA and CDR2 SQIVND (reference sequence). CDR3 length: 14 residues. The CDR3 sequence: CASTPGGNYNEQFF. DNA for the CDR3: TGTGCCAGTACCCCAGGGGGGAACTACAATGAGCAGTTCTTC.

The J gene is TRBJ1-5, the V gene TRBV11-2; D ambiguous. Trimming left V 1 base short and J 0 bases short, with 10 bases between. Germline assignment: CDR1 SGHAT and CDR2 FQNNGV. This CDR3 contains 16 residues. The CDR3 DNA is TGTGCCAGCAGCTTAGGACGGGGTTATAGCAATCAGCCCCAGCATTTT. Translated, it gives CASSLGRGYSNQPQHF.

In this sample, this clone turned up once. The chain joins TRBV4-1 to TRBJ2-2; TRBD1 matches at 7 bases. Trimming at V came to 4 bases and at J to 3 bases, leaving 8 bases not matched to a gene. The CDR3 totals 16 residues. Germline CDR1 MGHRA, CDR2 YSYEKL. CDR3 sequence reads: CASSPRTGAYTGELFF. In DNA, the CDR3 is TGCGCCAGCAGCCCCCGGACAGGAGCTTACACCGGGGAGCTGTTTTTT.

CDR3 loop: CASSDSTSGSNEQFF. The DNA for the CDR3 is TGTGCCAGCAGTGACTCAACTAGCGGGAGCAATGAGCAGTTCTTC. V and J are TRBV6-4 and TRBJ2-1; 11 bases agree with TRBD2. Trimming cost V 0 bases and J 6 bases; bases outside gene matches: 1. The germline CDR1 and CDR2 sequences are MRHNA and SNTAGT. The CDR3 length is 15 residues.

The genes are TRBV4-1 and TRBJ2-1, with D possibly being TRBD1 (6 bases). This CDR3 region has 16 residues. Germline CDR1 reads MGHRA; CDR2 reads YSYEKL. V was shortened by 0 bases and J by 0 bases, with 9 bases between the two germline ends. The CDR3 loop is CASSQDATGSYNEQFF. The CDR3 DNA reads TGCGCCAGCAGCCAAGACGCGACAGGCTCCTACAATGAGCAGTTCTTC.

The chain joins TRBV27 to TRBJ1-5; no reliable D call. V lost 2 bases and J 3 bases, leaving 8 bases between the germline ends. Germline-derived CDR1 and CDR2 are MNHEY and SMNVEV (reference sequence). CDR3 length equals 14 residues. As DNA, the CDR3 is TGTGCCAGCAGTTTAGGTCGGTTCAATCAGCCCCAGCATTTT. This sequence encodes CASSLGRFNQPQHF.

This chain joins TRBV19 and TRBJ1-5; 8 positions match TRBD1. The CDR3 is made up of 16 amino acids. V lost 6 bases and J lost 2; bases outside the gene matches: 9. In germline, CDR1 is LNHDA, CDR2 SQIVND (reference sequence). The CDR3 loop is CASRWGGQGGNQPQHF. In DNA form, the CDR3 reads TGTGCCAGTAGGTGGGGCGGACAGGGCGGCAATCAGCCCCAGCATTTT.

The chain combines TRBV19 with TRBJ2-7, with a possible D match to TRBD1 (5 bases). Trimming removed 7 bases at V and 5 bases at J, with 15 bases between. In germline, CDR1 is LNHDA, CDR2 SQIVND (reference sequence). The CDR3 is 13 residues long. CDR3 in DNA: TGTGCCAGTATCTGGGGCATCCCTGACGAGCAGTACTTC. Protein product: CASIWGIPDEQYF.

The rearrangement joins TRBV6-1 to TRBJ1-2; D is possibly TRBD1 (5 bases). The CDR3 is 14 residues long. V was pared by 10 bases and J by 3 bases, with 18 bases between. Germline V gene data show CDR1 as MNHNS and CDR2 as SASEGT. The CDR3 coding sequence is TGTGCCACCTTGGGGAGGGGCAACGACTATGGCTACACCTTC. Protein product: CATLGRGNDYGYTF.

The gene calls are TRBV28 and TRBJ1-2; D is perhaps TRBD1 (5 bases). Germline V gives CDR1 MDHEN, CDR2 SYDVKM. This CDR3 has 13 amino acids. V lost 3 bases and J 5 bases, leaving 10 bases between the germline ends. This chain's CDR3 is CASSFSRVYGYTF. The CDR3 DNA follows: TGTGCCAGCAGTTTTTCCAGGGTGTATGGCTACACCTTC.

In DNA form, the CDR3 reads TGTGCCAGCAGCCCGGACAGTTCCTACGAGCAGTACTTC. Its protein product is CASSPDSSYEQYF. The V gene is TRBV7-1, the J gene TRBJ2-7, with D possibly TRBD1 on 6 matching bases. TRBV7-1 is known as an ORF, though its function is uncertain. This CDR3 is built from 13 residues. The V end lost 5 bases, the J end lost 1 base, and 9 bases lay between the germline ends.

The rearrangement joins TRBV19 to TRBJ2-3; TRBD2 matches at 8 bases. The CDR3 extends over 16 amino acids. Germline-derived CDR1 and CDR2 are LNHDA and SQIVND (reference sequence). V lost 3 bases to trimming and J lost 4 bases; unmatched junction nucleotides: 9. The CDR3 DNA reads TGTGCCAGTAGTATCCTAGCGGGTGAGGGGGCAGATACGCAGTATTTT. This translates into CASSILAGEGADTQYF.

The chain joins TRBV27 to TRBJ2-2; 10 nucleotides align to TRBD2. CDR3 length: 16 amino acids. From germline, CDR1 is MNHEY and CDR2 SMNVEV (reference sequence). V was clipped by 4 bases and J by 7 bases; unmatched bases: 9. CDR3 nucleotides: TGTGCCAGCAGTTACCTTAGCGGGAGGCAGATCGGGGAGCTGTTTTTT. Its protein is CASSYLSGRQIGELFF.

The rearrangement links TRBV6-6 to TRBJ2-3, with D perhaps TRBD2 (5 bases). Germline V gives CDR1 MNHNY, CDR2 SVGAGI (reference sequence). The CDR3 totals 12 residues. V lost 2 bases to trimming and J lost 6 bases, with 6 bases between them. This CDR3 is CASSYREDTQYF. The CDR3 coding sequence is TGTGCCAGCAGTTACAGGGAGGATACGCAGTATTTT.

The J gene is TRBJ2-4, the V gene TRBV6-5; 11 bases line up with TRBD2. This CDR3 contains 16 residues. The germline gives CDR1 MNHEY, CDR2 SVGAGI. V trimming: 4 bases; J trimming: 6 bases; junction bases outside the gene matches: 8. CDR3 DNA sequence: TGTGCCAGCAGTTCCTCACTAGCGGGGGAAGTAAACATTCAGTACTTC. Translating gives CASSSSLAGEVNIQYF.

The rearrangement joins TRBV4-1 to TRBJ1-1; no clear D gene. The V gene lost 0 bases and the J gene lost 5 bases, with 13 bases spanning the gap. The CDR3 extends over 15 amino acids. Per germline, CDR1 MGHRA and CDR2 YSYEKL. The CDR3: CASSQDPVDFTEAFF. The CDR3 nucleotides are TGCGCCAGCAGCCAAGACCCGGTAGACTTTACTGAAGCTTTCTTT.

V is TRBV7-2 and J is TRBJ2-7; the match to TRBD1 covers 7 bases. CDR3 size: 15 residues. The V and J ends lost 3 bases and 2 bases, in that order; junction bases with no gene match: 7. Germline lookup yields CDR1 SGHTA and CDR2 FQGNSA. CDR3 nucleotides: TGTGCCAGCAGCTTGTTGGACAGGTTCGCCTACGAGCAGTACTTC. This gives the protein CASSLLDRFAYEQYF.

The DNA for the CDR3 is TGTGCCAGCAGCCCCGGAGGGCAAGGCACAGATACGCAGTATTTT. The encoded protein is CASSPGGQGTDTQYF. V and J are TRBV7-9 and TRBJ2-3; possibly TRBD2 for D (6 bases). Germline CDR1 is SEHNR and CDR2 is FQNEAQ (reference sequence). V was clipped by 5 bases and J by 1 base, with 13 bases between them. The CDR3 consists of 15 residues.

The chain combines TRBV25-1 with TRBJ1-5; D not resolved. The germline V and J ends were trimmed by 2 bases and 6 bases, with 8 bases remaining between them. In germline, CDR1 is MGHDK, CDR2 SYGVNS. This CDR3 is 13 amino acids long. The CDR3 DNA reads as TGTGCCAGCAGTGAAGGAGCGGGTCAGCCCCAGCATTTT. Translation: CASSEGAGQPQHF.

This rearrangement joins TRBV5-4 to TRBJ2-6; 8 bases are a match to TRBD1. The CDR3 extends over 18 amino acids. Trimming at V came to 4 bases and at J to 1 base, leaving 10 bases not matched to a gene. CDR1 and CDR2 (germline): SGHNT, YYREEE (reference sequence). CDR3 region: CASSEEPRTGSGANVLTF. Written as DNA, the CDR3 is TGTGCCAGCAGCGAAGAGCCTCGGACAGGGTCTGGGGCCAACGTCCTGACTTTC. Combining the CDR3 with reference TRBV5-4 and TRBJ2-6 gives the whole variable domain ETGVTQSPTHLIKTRGQQVTLRCSSQSGHNTVSWYQQALGQGPQFIFQYYREEENGRGNFPPRFSGLQFPNYSSELNVNALELDDSALYLCASSEEPRTGSGANVLTFGAGSRLTVL.

This chain links TRBV6-5 with TRBJ2-3; the match to TRBD2 covers 8 bases. CDR1 and CDR2 (germline): MNHEY, SVGAGI. The J segment lost 6 bases and the V segment lost 5 bases, leaving 4 bases of the junction unmatched. This CDR3 contains 13 residues. CDR3 loop: CASSPGLGDTQYF. DNA for the CDR3: TGTGCCAGCAGTCCGGGACTAGGTGATACGCAGTATTTT.